This TCR beta chain was identified during a study of regulatory T cells in long-lasting Graves disease. Time point meaning: persistent/refractory GD, antithyroid drugs over 5 years with positive TRAb. The TCR library was made from RNA extracted from PBMCs. Peripheral blood, approximately 9 milliliters per patient, was collected in EDTA tubes. Arm-PCR with iRepertoire HTBI primers amplified the CDR3 regions for these TCR beta libraries. TCRdb fed the multiplex PCR reads into MiXCR, producing one record per CDR3 protein. The data hold roughly 490,000 distinct CDR3 sequences, with approximately 23% observed a single time. There are a few counts of this clonotype. The CDR3 is 13 residues long. V lost 4 bases, J lost 5 bases, and 6 bases stayed unmatched. Germline V gene lookup returns CDR1 SGHRS and CDR2 YFSETQ.

This chain joins TRBV5-1 and TRBJ2-7, with 7 bases matching TRBD2. The sample was peripheral blood mononuclear cells (PBMCs), taken when the disease was refractory, from a patient treated with antithyroid drugs. The clonotype was recovered from a female donor with Graves disease. The CDR3 coding sequence is TGCGCCAGCAGCGGGGGGAGGGAGGACGAGCAGTACTTC. It is translated as CASSGGREDEQYF.